Sequencing of this T cell receptor beta chain was carried out in a study of T cells in Graves' hyperthyroidism and ophthalmopathy. Study-level points and caveats: In blood, most of the thyroid clonotypes expanded above 0.001 were also present. Ophthalmopathy prediction by the model preceded onset by a median approximately six months.

Note on this clonotype: Its specificity is not known.

The study left out patients who had uncontrolled infection, other autoimmune disease, pregnancy or lactation. This CDR3 has 14 residues. Germline-derived CDR1 and CDR2 are ENHRY and SYGVKD. V dropped 7 bases and J dropped 1 base, with 13 bases sitting between them. Regions amplified from RNA transcripts were the TCR beta CDR3 regions. Using the HTBI primer set, a first-round RT-PCR was run on the TCR CDR3. TCRdb re-called the multiplex PCR reads with MiXCR, one entry per CDR3 protein. The table lists 45,000 to 55,000 distinct CDR3 sequences, about 54% of them singletons. This rearrangement joins TRBV10-3 to TRBJ2-5; D may be TRBD1 or TRBD2 (5 bases each). The sample taken for sequencing was peripheral blood or thyroid tissue (not recorded which). This clonotype was obtained from a man between 18 and 35 years old with Graves' hyperthyroidism. This CDR3 is CAIKVAGGQETQYF. The CDR3 region has the DNA TGTGCCATCAAGGTGGCTGGGGGCCAAGAGACCCAGTACTTC.